This entry features one T cell receptor beta chain sequence. The data stem from a study of blood T cell repertoires in COVID-19. For the study at large: There were acute and convalescent COVID-19 samples, and they came from the United States, Italy and Spain.

In the authors' methods: Reference gene primer amplification yielded estimated nucleated cell counts. The method was immunoSEQ multiplex PCR; TCRdb's version includes in-frame clones alone and lacks a portion of them. Clone size and V and J calls were adopted from that table, with D and trimming inferred from the DNA. The sample records under 250,000 clones, 70% to 90% being singletons. Enrolment of Seattle patients took place during active infection, and they were followed longitudinally. Germline V gene sequence: CDR1 SGHDN, CDR2 FVKESK. The CDR3 loop spans 18 amino acids. V was pared by 0 bases and J by 3 bases, with 11 bases of the junction left unmatched.

The chain couples TRBV14 to TRBJ2-7; 10 bases map to TRBD1. The sequence was collected from a man in his forties or fifties with COVID-19, enrolled during active disease. The sample comprised peripheral blood. The CDR3 nucleotides are TGTGCCAGCAGCCAAGATTCTTTTTTCGGGACAGGGGTCTACGAGCAGTACTTC. This sequence encodes CASSQDSFFGTGVYEQYF.